The next 20 T cell receptor beta chains were all read from a single sample in a study of Ad26.COV2.S vaccination and SARS-CoV-2 variants. The table came from immunoSEQ multiplex PCR; TCRdb's copy has only in-frame clones and leaves some out. The sample holds 300,000 to 400,000 clones, about 85% seen once. Treatment indicated: around 19 received Ad26.COV2.S at low or high dose, single or two shots; about five received placebo; per-sample allocation not given. After the first vaccine or placebo injection, samples were drawn on day 63. Here the sequenced sample was peripheral blood, taken in a trial of Ad26.COV2.S vaccine versus placebo. The source of these receptors is a person between 18 and 60 years old who received the Ad26.COV2.S COVID-19 vaccine or a placebo.

The chain couples TRBV7-9 to TRBJ2-6; the D is unclear. Germline V gene sequence: CDR1 SEHNR, CDR2 FQNEAQ (reference sequence). V lost 5 bases to trimming and J lost 0 bases, with 5 bases between them. This CDR3 is built from 14 residues. The CDR3 DNA is TGTGCCAGCAGCCAATACTCTGGGGCCAACGTCCTGACTTTC. Its protein is CASSQYSGANVLTF. Filled out from reference TRBV7-9 and TRBJ2-6, the complete variable domain reads DTGVSQNPRHKITKRGQNVTFRCDPISEHNRLYWYRQTLGQGPEFLTYFQNEAQLEKSRLLSDRFSAERPKGSFSTLEIQRTEQGDSAMYLCASSQYSGANVLTFGAGSRLTVL.

The chain combines TRBV5-1 with TRBJ2-3; 8 nucleotides align to TRBD2. The CDR3 contains 16 residues. Germline CDR1 is SGHRS and CDR2 is YFSETQ. V lost 8 bases, J lost 6 bases, and 17 bases stayed unmatched. Here the CDR3 reads CASERGGTISEDTQYF. The CDR3 bases are TGCGCCAGTGAACGGGGGGGCACGATTAGCGAGGATACGCAGTATTTT.

The rearrangement uses TRBV4-3 and TRBJ2-5; 16 bases map to TRBD2. V lost 5 bases and J lost 4; bases outside the gene matches: 13. The germline V gene has CDR1 LGHNA and CDR2 YSLEER. CDR3 size: 19 residues. CDR3 in DNA: TGCGCCAGCAGCTGTAGTGGGACTAGCGGGAGGGCCTTTGCAGAGACCCAGTACTTC. Translated: CASSCSGTSGRAFAETQYF.

In regard to this clone: At one end, the junction sequence differs from germline, possibly due to a read error. Different DNA sequences within this sample yield the same CDR3. The J gene is TRBJ2-1, the V gene TRBV7-6; possibly TRBD1 for D (6 bases). Germline V gene lookup returns CDR1 SGHVS and CDR2 FNYEAQ. The CDR3 covers 15 residues. In nucleotides, the CDR3 is TGCGCCAGCAGCTCCGAGACAGGACCTTACAATGAGCAGTTCTTC. Its protein is CASSSETGPYNEQFF. Variable domain in full (rest from reference TRBV7-6 and TRBJ2-1): GAGVSQSPRYKVTKRGQDVALRCDPISGHVSLYWYRQALGQGPEFLTYFNYEAQQDKSGLPNDRFSAERPEGSISTLTIQRTEQRDSAMYRCASSSETGPYNEQFFGPGTRLTVL.

This clone appeared a single time. The rearrangement joins TRBV25-1 to TRBJ2-3; 11 nucleotides align to TRBD2. The CDR3 contains 16 residues. J was trimmed by 4 bases and V by 4 bases; bases with no gene match: 7. The V gene's germline CDR1 is MGHDK and CDR2 SYGVNS. CDR3 coding DNA: TGTGCCAGCAGTGCACATAGCGGGAGGGCGGCAGATACGCAGTATTTT. Protein product: CASSAHSGRAADTQYF.

The chain couples TRBV2 to TRBJ1-6, with D possibly TRBD1 on 5 matching bases. CDR1 SNHLY and CDR2 FYNNEI come from the germline V gene. The ends were cut back, 8 bases at V and 5 bases at J, with 13 bases in the middle. CDR3 length equals 14 residues. In nucleotides, the CDR3 is TGTGCCAGCGCACGGGACGCCCATAATTCACCCCTCCACTTT. It codes for CASARDAHNSPLHF.

This clone was counted a few times. The rearrangement joins TRBV14 to TRBJ1-4; no definite D call. The V end lost 4 bases, the J end lost 5 bases, and 17 bases lay between the germline ends. The CDR3 is 16 residues long. In germline, CDR1 is SGHDN, CDR2 FVKESK. The CDR3 reads CASSLPAPVYNEKLFF. In nucleotides, the CDR3 is TGTGCCAGCAGCCTCCCGGCCCCCGTATACAATGAAAAACTGTTTTTT.

V and J are TRBV12-3 or TRBV12-4 and TRBJ1-1; tentative D call: TRBD1 (6 bases). V was shortened by 10 bases and J by 3 bases, with 9 bases between the two germline ends. This CDR3 has 11 amino acids. CDR3 residues: CAIGGYTEAFF. In DNA, the CDR3 is TGTGCCATCGGGGGCTACACTGAAGCTTTCTTT.

V is TRBV15 and J is TRBJ1-5, with D hard to call. The germline V gene has CDR1 LNHNV and CDR2 YYDKDF (reference sequence). Trimming stripped 5 bases from V and 4 bases from J, with 18 bases between. The CDR3 spans 16 residues. The CDR3 coding sequence is TGTGCCACCAGCTCTCCAATAGAGGGCAGGAATCAGCCCCAGCATTTT. Its translation is CATSSPIEGRNQPQHF.

This sequence joins TRBV27 and TRBJ2-3, with 7 bases that match TRBD1. The CDR3 sequence is 14 residues long. Trimming took 3 bases from V and 5 from J; bases not matched to a gene: 5. Looked up from germline, CDR1 is MNHEY and CDR2 is SMNVEV (reference sequence). The chain's CDR3 is CASSFRGPEDTQYF. The CDR3 DNA follows: TGTGCCAGCAGTTTTAGGGGGCCTGAAGATACGCAGTATTTT.

The V and J genes are TRBV20-1 and TRBJ2-7; 9 bases match TRBD1. After removal of 4 bases from V and 8 bases from J, the junction contained 3 bases not matched to a gene. Per germline, CDR1 DFQATT and CDR2 SNEGSKA (reference sequence). CDR3 length: 11 amino acids. CDR3 DNA sequence: TGCAGTGCTAACACAGGGGGCAAGCAGTACTTC. It translates to CSANTGGKQYF.

The gene calls are TRBV12-3 or TRBV12-4 and TRBJ1-2, with D maybe TRBD1 (5 bases). CDR3 length: 11 amino acids. The V end was cut by 0 bases, the J end by 13 bases, with 9 bases between. The CDR3 sequence is CASSLAWGCTF. The CDR3, as DNA: TGTGCCAGCAGTTTAGCGTGGGGGTGCACCTTC.

The rearrangement uses TRBV21-1 and TRBJ2-2; TRBD2 is taken as the D call from the table, unchecked against the DNA. TRBV21-1 is shown as a pseudogene. The CDR3 has 21 residues. CDR3 in amino acids: CASSKEAGYFFSYANTGELFF. CDR3 sequence (DNA): TGTGCCAGCAGCAAAGAGGCGGGATACTTTTTTAGCTACGCGAACACCGGGGAGCTGTTTTTT.

The chain recombines TRBV5-4 with TRBJ2-1; possibly TRBD2 for D (5 bases). The V and J ends lost 10 bases and 0 bases respectively, with 14 bases between them. This CDR3 has 14 amino acids. The V gene's germline CDR1 is SGHNT and CDR2 YYREEE (reference sequence). The CDR3 sequence is CACRTLSSYNEQFF. The CDR3 DNA reads as TGTGCCTGCCGGACTCTCAGCTCCTACAATGAGCAGTTCTTC.

The chain couples TRBV5-6 to TRBJ1-2; D gene unclear. V shed 0 bases and J shed 8 bases, with 8 bases lying between them. Per the germline V gene, CDR1 is SGHDT and CDR2 is YYEEEE. The CDR3 contains 12 residues. The CDR3 nucleotides read TGTGCCAGCAGCTTGGGGGATCTAGGCTACACCTTC. Translating it yields CASSLGDLGYTF. Full variable domain (remainder filled in from reference TRBV5-6 and TRBJ1-2): DAGVTQSPTHLIKTRGQQVTLRCSPKSGHDTVSWYQQALGQGPQFIFQYYEEEERQRGNFPDRFSGHQFPNYSSELNVNALLLGDSALYLCASSLGDLGYTFGSGTRLTVV.

The J gene is TRBJ1-5, the V gene TRBV6-2 or TRBV6-3; D ambiguous. This CDR3 has 15 residues. CDR1 MNHEY and CDR2 SVGEGT come from the germline V gene. Trimming pared 4 bases from V and 3 bases from J, leaving 13 bases between. The CDR3 sequence: CASSLGNRDNQPQHF. In DNA, the CDR3 is TGTGCCAGCAGTTTAGGTAACCGAGACAATCAGCCCCAGCATTTT.

The chain carries TRBV15 and TRBJ2-5, with 8 bases that match TRBD1. V dropped 0 bases and J dropped 7; count of bases not matched to a gene: 10. Germline values: CDR1 LNHNV, CDR2 YYDKDF (reference sequence). There are 16 residues in the CDR3. CDR3 amino acids: CATSRDPSGGAATQYF. Here the CDR3 DNA reads TGTGCCACCAGCAGAGACCCCTCAGGGGGCGCAGCGACCCAGTACTTC.

The rearrangement uses TRBV19 and TRBJ1-5; no clear D gene. CDR3 length: 14 amino acids. Germline values: CDR1 LNHDA, CDR2 SQIVND (reference sequence). The V end was cut by 2 bases, the J end by 6 bases, with 11 bases between. CDR3 bases: TGTGCCAGTAGTATATTTGGGGATGGTCAGCCCCAGCATTTT. This translates into CASSIFGDGQPQHF. Combining the CDR3 with reference TRBV19 and TRBJ1-5 gives the whole variable domain DGGITQSPKYLFRKEGQNVTLSCEQNLNHDAMYWYRQDPGQGLRLIYYSQIVNDFQKGDIAEGYSVSREKKESFPLTVTSAQKNPTAFYLCASSIFGDGQPQHFGDGTRLSIL.

This clone was picked up one time. The V and J genes are TRBV28 and TRBJ2-6, with no clear D. Germline assignment: CDR1 MDHEN and CDR2 SYDVKM. Trimming removed 4 bases at V and 1 base at J, with 14 bases between. CDR3 length: 17 amino acids. The DNA of the CDR3 is TGTGCCAGCAGTTCCGCGTCACTTTTATCTGGGGCCAACGTCCTGACTTTC. This gives the protein CASSSASLLSGANVLTF. The complete variable domain, with remaining parts taken from reference TRBV28 and TRBJ2-6, reads DVKVTQSSRYLVKRTGEKVFLECVQDMDHENMFWYRQDPGLGLRLIYFSYDVKMKEKGDIPEGYSVSREKKERFSLILESASTNQTSMYLCASSSASLLSGANVLTFGAGSRLTVL.

The chain links TRBV2 to TRBJ2-3; 12 bases line up with TRBD2. The CDR3 loop spans 18 amino acids. CDR1 SNHLY and CDR2 FYNNEI come from the germline V gene. V was pared by 10 bases and J by 0 bases, with 14 bases of the junction left unmatched. The CDR3 protein is CAIRGGLAGSASTDTQYF. CDR3 DNA: TGTGCCATCCGCGGGGGACTAGCGGGTTCCGCTAGCACAGATACGCAGTATTTT.